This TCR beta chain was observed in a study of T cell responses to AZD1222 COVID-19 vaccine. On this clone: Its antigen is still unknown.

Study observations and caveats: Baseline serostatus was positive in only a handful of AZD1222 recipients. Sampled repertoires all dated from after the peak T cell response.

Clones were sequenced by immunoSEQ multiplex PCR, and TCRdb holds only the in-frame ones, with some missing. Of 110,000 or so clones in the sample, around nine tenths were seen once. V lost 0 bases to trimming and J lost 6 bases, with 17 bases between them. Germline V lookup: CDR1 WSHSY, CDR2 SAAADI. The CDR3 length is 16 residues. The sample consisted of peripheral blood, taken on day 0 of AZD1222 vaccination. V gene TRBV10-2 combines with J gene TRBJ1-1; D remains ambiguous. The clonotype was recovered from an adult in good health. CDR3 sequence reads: CASSESAGLVRAEAFF. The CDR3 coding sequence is TGCGCCAGCAGTGAGTCGGCAGGTTTGGTTCGGGCTGAAGCTTTCTTT.